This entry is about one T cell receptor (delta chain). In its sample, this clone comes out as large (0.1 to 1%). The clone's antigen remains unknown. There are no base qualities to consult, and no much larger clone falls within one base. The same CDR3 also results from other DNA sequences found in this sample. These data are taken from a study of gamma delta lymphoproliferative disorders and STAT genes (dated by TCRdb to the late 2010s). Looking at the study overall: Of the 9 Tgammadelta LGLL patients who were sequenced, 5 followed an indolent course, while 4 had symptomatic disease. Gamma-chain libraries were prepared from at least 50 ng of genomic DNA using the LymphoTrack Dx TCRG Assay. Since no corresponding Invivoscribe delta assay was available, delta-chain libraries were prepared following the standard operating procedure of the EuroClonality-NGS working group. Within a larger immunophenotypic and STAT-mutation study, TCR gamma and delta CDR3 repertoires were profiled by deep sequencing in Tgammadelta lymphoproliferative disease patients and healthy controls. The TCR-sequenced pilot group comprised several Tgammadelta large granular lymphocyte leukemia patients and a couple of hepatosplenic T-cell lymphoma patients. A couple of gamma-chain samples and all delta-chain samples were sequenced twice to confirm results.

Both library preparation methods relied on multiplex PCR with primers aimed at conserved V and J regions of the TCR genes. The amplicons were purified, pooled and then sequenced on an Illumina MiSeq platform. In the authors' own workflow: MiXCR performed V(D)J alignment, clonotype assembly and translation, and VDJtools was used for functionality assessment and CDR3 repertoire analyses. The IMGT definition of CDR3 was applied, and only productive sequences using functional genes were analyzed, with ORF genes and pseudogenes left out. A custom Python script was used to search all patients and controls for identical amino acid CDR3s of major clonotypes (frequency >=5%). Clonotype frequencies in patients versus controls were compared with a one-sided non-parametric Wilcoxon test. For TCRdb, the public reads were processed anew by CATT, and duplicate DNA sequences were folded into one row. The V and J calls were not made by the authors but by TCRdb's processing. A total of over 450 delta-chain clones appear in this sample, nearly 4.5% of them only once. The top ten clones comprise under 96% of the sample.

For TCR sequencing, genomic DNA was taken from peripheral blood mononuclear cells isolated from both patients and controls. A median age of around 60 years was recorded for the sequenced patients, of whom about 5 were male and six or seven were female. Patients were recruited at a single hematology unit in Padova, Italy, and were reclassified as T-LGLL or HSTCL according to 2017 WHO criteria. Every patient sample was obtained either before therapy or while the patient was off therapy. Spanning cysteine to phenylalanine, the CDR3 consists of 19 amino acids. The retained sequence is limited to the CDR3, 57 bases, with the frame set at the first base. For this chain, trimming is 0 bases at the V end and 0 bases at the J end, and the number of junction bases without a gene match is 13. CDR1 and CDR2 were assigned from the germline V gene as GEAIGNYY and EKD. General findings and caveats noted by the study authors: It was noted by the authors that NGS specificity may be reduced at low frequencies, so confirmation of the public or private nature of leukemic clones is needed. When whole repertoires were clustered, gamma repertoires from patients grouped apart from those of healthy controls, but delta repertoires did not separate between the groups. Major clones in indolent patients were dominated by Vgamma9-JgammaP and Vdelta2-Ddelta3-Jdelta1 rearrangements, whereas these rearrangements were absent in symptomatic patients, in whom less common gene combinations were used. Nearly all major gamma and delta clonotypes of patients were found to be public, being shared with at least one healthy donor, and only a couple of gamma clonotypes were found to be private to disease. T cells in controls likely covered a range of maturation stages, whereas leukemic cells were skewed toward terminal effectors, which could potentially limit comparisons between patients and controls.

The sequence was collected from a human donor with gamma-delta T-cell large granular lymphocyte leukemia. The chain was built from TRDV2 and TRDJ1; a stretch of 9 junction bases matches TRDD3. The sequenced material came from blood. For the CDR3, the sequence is CACDTVYTGGRQYTDKLIF. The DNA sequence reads TGTGCCTGTGACACCGTCTATACTGGGGGACGACAGTACACCGATAAACTCATCTTT.